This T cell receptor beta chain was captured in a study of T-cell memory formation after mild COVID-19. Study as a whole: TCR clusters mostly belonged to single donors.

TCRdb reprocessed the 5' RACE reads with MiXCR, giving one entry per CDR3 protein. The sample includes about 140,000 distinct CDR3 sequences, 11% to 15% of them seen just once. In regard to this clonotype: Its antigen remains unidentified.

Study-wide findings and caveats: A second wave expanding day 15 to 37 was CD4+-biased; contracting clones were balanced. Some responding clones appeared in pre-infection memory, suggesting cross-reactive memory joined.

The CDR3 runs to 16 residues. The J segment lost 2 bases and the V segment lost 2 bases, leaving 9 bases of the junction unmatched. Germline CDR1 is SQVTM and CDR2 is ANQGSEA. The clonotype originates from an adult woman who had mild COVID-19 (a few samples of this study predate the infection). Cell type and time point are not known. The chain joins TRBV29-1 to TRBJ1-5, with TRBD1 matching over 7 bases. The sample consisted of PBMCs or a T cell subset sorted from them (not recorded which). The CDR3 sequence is CSVEPLTGSGNQPQHF. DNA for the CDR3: TGCAGCGTTGAACCCCTGACAGGGTCTGGCAATCAGCCCCAGCATTTT.